These T cell receptor beta chains were read from a single sample in a study of T cells in localized non-small cell lung cancer. Generated by immunoSEQ multiplex PCR, the TCRdb table keeps only in-frame clones and is missing some. The sample consists of 20,000 to 30,000 clones, 75% to 95% of them appearing once. The sample in question was peripheral blood, obtained before any cancer treatment. The receptor source for this set is a female donor over 55 with stage II squamous cell lung carcinoma. Each CDR3 is given with its conserved first and last residue. D genes are given only for firm matches. Some rows mark clone size as missing; the rest say once, few, many or name a class of expanded clone.

clone_size j_call d_call v_call cdr3_nt cdr3_aa
NA TRBJ1-6 NA TRBV5-1 TGCGCCAGCAGCTTGGAGCAGGGTTCACCCCTCCACTTT CASSLEQGSPLHF
NA TRBJ1-2 TRBD1 TRBV30 TGTGCCTTGGCGGACAGGGGGATCTATGGCTACACCTTC CALADRGIYGYTF
NA TRBJ1-6 NA TRBV11-2 TGTGCCAGCAGCTTAGGGGGGTGGGCAGATAATTCACCCCTCCACTTT CASSLGGWADNSPLHF
NA TRBJ1-1 NA TRBV6-6 TGTGCCAGCACCTCAAGGGAGGACACTGAAGCTTTCTTT CASTSREDTEAFF
NA TRBJ1-5 NA TRBV15 TGTGCCACCAGCAGCGATTATCAGCCCCAGCATTTT CATSSDYQPQHF
NA TRBJ1-1 NA TRBV2 TGTGCCAGCAGTGAGAGGGTTGAAGCTTTCTTT CASSERVEAFF
NA TRBJ1-6 NA TRBV27 TGTGCCAGCAGTCACAGGGAAGGTAATTCACCCCTCCACTTT CASSHREGNSPLHF
NA TRBJ2-2 TRBD2 TRBV10-1 TGCGCCAGCAGTGAGTCGGAGCGGGAGCACACCGGGGAGCTGTTTTTT CASSESEREHTGELFF
NA TRBJ2-7 TRBD2 TRBV27 TGTGCCAGCAGTGTCGGACTAGCGGGGGGGCTAGTCGAGCAGTACTTC CASSVGLAGGLVEQYF
NA TRBJ1-3 NA TRBV2 TGTGCCAGCAGTGAGGTGAACACCATATATTTT CASSEVNTIYF
NA TRBJ1-5 NA TRBV21-1 TGTGCCAGCAGCAAAGCGATCCAAAAACGGGGGCCCCAGCATTTT CASSKAIQKRGPQHF
NA TRBJ1-3 NA TRBV2 TGTGCCAGCAGTGAAATCCAGGCACGAAACACCATATATTTT CASSEIQARNTIYF
NA TRBJ1-5 TRBD1 TRBV7-2 TGTGCCAGCAGCACAGGGGGGGTTGGACAGCCCCAGCATTTT CASSTGGVGQPQHF
once TRBJ1-5 NA TRBV4-1 TGCGCCAGCAGCCGCCCCGGGACATCTCAGCCCCAGCATTTT CASSRPGTSQPQHF
NA TRBJ2-7 NA TRBV30 TGTGCCTGGAGTGTGGGAGGAGAGCAGTACTTC CAWSVGGEQYF
NA TRBJ2-3 NA TRBV5-4 TGTGCCAGCAGCTTGGACGGGGGGCTTGGAGATACGCAGTATTTT CASSLDGGLGDTQYF
NA TRBJ2-5 NA TRBV5-1 TGCGCCAGCAGCACGGACCCGCCGCAAGAGACCCAGTACTTC CASSTDPPQETQYF
once TRBJ2-6 NA TRBV11-2 TGTGCCAGCAGCCCAGCAAGACGGCCCGGGGCCAACGTCCTGACTTTC CASSPARRPGANVLTF
medium-sized TRBJ1-1 NA TRBV28 TGTGCCAGCAGTCCCCCCCAGTGGGGGAACACTGAAGCTTTCTTT CASSPPQWGNTEAFF
NA TRBJ1-1 TRBD1 TRBV5-4 TGTGCCAGCAGCTCAAACAGGGGGCTTGGCCATGAAGCTTTCTTT CASSSNRGLGHEAFF
NA TRBJ1-2 NA TRBV23-1 TGCGCCAGCAGTCCAACGGGGGGGCCGGGGCTAGGCTACACCTTC CASSPTGGPGLGYTF
NA TRBJ1-1 NA TRBV13 TGTGCCAGCAGCGCGGCCAGGTGGGGGGTGAGCACTGAAGCTTTCTTT CASSAARWGVSTEAFF